The 7 T cell receptor beta chains below all came from one sample that was sequenced in a study of regulatory T cells in long-lasting Graves disease. Documented time point: newly diagnosed GD, antithyroid drugs for less than 3 months. PBMC RNA was the source of the TCR library. Relying on iRepertoire HTBI primers and Arm-PCR of CDR3 regions, the team built TCR beta libraries. TCRdb used MiXCR to reprocess the multiplex PCR reads, holding one entry per CDR3 protein. This sample yields roughly 420,000 distinct CDR3 sequences, of which 13% to 15% are seen a single time; approximately 15% belongs to the top ten. This sample was also put to use in a study of T cells in Graves' hyperthyroidism and ophthalmopathy.

Sequenced here: peripheral blood mononuclear cells (PBMCs), sampled at new diagnosis, from a patient treated with antithyroid drugs. These receptors came from a woman aged 45-65 years with Graves disease.

Ten or more counts support this clonotype. The V and J genes are TRBV11-2 and TRBJ2-7; no definite D call. V was shortened by 6 bases and J by 3 bases, with 18 bases between the two germline ends. CDR1 is SGHAT and CDR2 is FQNNGV in the germline V gene. The CDR3 covers 15 residues. For the CDR3, the DNA is TGTGCCAGCAGTCTTACCGCGGCCCGATACTACGAGCAGTACTTC. This encodes CASSLTAARYYEQYF.

Comments on this clonotype: One base away lies a much larger clone, so this may be a sequencing read error. The V and J genes are TRBV3-1 and TRBJ2-1; TRBD1 or TRBD2 may be the D gene (5 bases each). CDR1 is LGHDT, CDR2 YNNKEL, per germline (reference sequence). V lost 8 bases and J 10 bases, leaving 15 bases between the germline ends. This CDR3 contains 12 residues. This chain's CDR3 is CASGGVGYEQFF. DNA for the CDR3: TGTGCCAGCGGGGGAGTCGGCTACGAGCAGTTCTTC.

This clonotype is a singleton in its sample. A junction boundary mismatches the germline segment, possibly from a read error. CDR3 amino acids: CASSRLRRDEQFF. The CDR3 DNA reads TGTGCCAGCAGCCGCCTCAGAAGAGATGAGCAGTTCTTC. The gene calls are TRBV4-1 and TRBJ2-1; no clear D. Germline values: CDR1 MGHRA, CDR2 YSYEKL. The CDR3 spans 13 residues.

This clonotype has at least ten counts. This chain connects TRBV28 to TRBJ2-7; D is undetermined. V shed 3 bases and J shed 2 bases, with 8 bases lying between them. This CDR3 has 13 amino acids. Germline values: CDR1 MDHEN, CDR2 SYDVKM. CDR3 amino acids: CASSFNGPYEQYF. CDR3 nucleotides: TGTGCCAGCAGTTTTAACGGACCCTACGAGCAGTACTTC.

This clonotype came up many times. The rearrangement uses TRBV6-1 and TRBJ1-1; the D gene is possibly TRBD1 (5 bases). The CDR3 loop spans 11 amino acids. Germline V gives CDR1 MNHNS, CDR2 SASEGT. V was shortened by 5 bases and J by 9 bases, with 10 bases between the two germline ends. CDR3 nucleotide sequence: TGTGCCAGCAGTAAGGGGCTACAAGCTTTCTTT. Amino acids: CASSKGLQAFF.

A note on this clonotype: One base away lies a much larger clone, so this may be a sequencing read error. The chain combines TRBV5-5 with TRBJ2-3; TRBD2 matches at 11 bases. This CDR3 has 16 amino acids. Trimming at V came to 3 bases and at J to 1 base, leaving 4 bases not matched to a gene. CDR1 is SGHKS, CDR2 YYEKEE, per germline (reference sequence). The CDR3 DNA is TGTGCCAGCAGCTCCCTAGCGGGAGGAGGCACAGATACGCAGTATTTT. Its protein is CASSSLAGGGTDTQYF. Full variable domain (rest looked up from reference TRBV5-5 and TRBJ2-3): DAGVTQSPTHLIKTRGQQVTLRCSPISGHKSVSWYQQVLGQGPQFIFQYYEKEERGRGNFPDRFSARQFPNYSSELNVNALLLGDSALYLCASSSLAGGGTDTQYFGPGTRLTVL.

This rearrangement joins TRBV20-1 to TRBJ2-7; D uncertain. From germline, CDR1 is DFQATT and CDR2 SNEGSKA (reference sequence). CDR3 length: 14 residues. V was clipped by 1 base and J by 0 bases, with 10 bases between them. The CDR3 is CSARGPNYSYEQYF. The CDR3 DNA reads TGCAGTGCTAGAGGACCCAACTACTCCTACGAGCAGTACTTC.